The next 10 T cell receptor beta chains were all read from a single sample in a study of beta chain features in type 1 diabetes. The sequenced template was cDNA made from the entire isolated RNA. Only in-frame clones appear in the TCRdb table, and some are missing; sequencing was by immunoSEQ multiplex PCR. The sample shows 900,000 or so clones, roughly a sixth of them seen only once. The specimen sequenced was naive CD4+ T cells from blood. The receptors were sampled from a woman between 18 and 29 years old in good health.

The CDR3: CASRVTHQGNNEQFF. The CDR3 DNA is TGTGCCAGCAGGGTGACTCACCAAGGGAACAATGAGCAGTTCTTC. The chain combines TRBV2 with TRBJ2-1; D is unresolved. V lost 6 bases and J lost 5, with 17 bases in between. The germline V gene encodes CDR1 SNHLY and CDR2 FYNNEI. There are 15 residues in the CDR3.

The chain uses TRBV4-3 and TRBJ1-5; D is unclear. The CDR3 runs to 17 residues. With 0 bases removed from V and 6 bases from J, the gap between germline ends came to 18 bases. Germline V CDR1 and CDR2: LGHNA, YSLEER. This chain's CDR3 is CASSQDPSPGFGQPQHF. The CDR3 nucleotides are TGCGCCAGCAGCCAAGATCCGAGCCCGGGGTTCGGTCAGCCCCAGCATTTT.

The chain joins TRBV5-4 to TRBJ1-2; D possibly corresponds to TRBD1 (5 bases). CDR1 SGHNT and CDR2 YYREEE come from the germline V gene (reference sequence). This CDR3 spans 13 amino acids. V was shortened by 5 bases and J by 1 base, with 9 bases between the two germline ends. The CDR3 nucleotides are TGTGCCAGCAGTGGGGGAGATAACTATGGCTACACCTTC. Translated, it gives CASSGGDNYGYTF.

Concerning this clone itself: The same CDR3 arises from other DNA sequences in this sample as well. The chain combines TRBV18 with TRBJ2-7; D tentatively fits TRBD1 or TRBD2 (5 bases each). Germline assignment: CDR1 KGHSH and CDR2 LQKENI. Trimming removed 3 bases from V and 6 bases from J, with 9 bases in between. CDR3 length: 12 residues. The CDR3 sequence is CASSPPGSEQYF. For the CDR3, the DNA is TGTGCCAGCTCACCTCCAGGGAGCGAGCAGTACTTC.

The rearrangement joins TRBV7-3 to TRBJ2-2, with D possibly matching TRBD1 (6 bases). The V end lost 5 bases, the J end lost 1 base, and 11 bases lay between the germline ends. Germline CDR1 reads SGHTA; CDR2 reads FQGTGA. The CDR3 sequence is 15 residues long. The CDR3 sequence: CASSLTGRNTGELFF. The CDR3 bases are TGTGCCAGCAGCCTCACAGGGAGGAACACCGGGGAGCTGTTTTTT.

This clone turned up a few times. The CDR3 loop is CASSFGRGETQYF. In DNA, the CDR3 is TGTGCCAGCAGCTTTGGCAGAGGAGAGACCCAGTACTTC. The genes are TRBV5-4 and TRBJ2-5; D unresolved. The ends were cut back, 2 bases at V and 4 bases at J, with 9 bases in the middle. In germline, CDR1 is SGHNT, CDR2 YYREEE (reference sequence). The CDR3 is 13 amino acids.

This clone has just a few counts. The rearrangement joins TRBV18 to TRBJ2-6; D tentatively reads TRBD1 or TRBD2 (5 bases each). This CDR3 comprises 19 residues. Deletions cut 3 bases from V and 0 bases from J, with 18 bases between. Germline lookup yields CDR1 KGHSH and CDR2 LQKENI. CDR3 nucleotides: TGTGCCAGCTCACCGAGGGGAAGAGGCCCCAGCTCTGGGGCCAACGTCCTGACTTTC. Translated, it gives CASSPRGRGPSSGANVLTF. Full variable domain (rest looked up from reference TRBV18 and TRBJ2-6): NAGVMQNPRHLVRRRGQEARLRCSPMKGHSHVYWYRQLPEEGLKFMVYLQKENIIDESGMPKERFSAEFPKEGPSILRIQQVVRGDSAAYFCASSPRGRGPSSGANVLTFGAGSRLTVL.

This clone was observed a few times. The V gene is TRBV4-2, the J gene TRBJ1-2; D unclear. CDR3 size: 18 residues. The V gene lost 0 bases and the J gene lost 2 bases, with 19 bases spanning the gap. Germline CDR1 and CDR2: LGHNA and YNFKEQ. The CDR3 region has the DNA TGTGCCAGCAGCCAAGATCTTGTTTCGGGGTTTTTCAACTATGGCTACACCTTC. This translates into CASSQDLVSGFFNYGYTF.

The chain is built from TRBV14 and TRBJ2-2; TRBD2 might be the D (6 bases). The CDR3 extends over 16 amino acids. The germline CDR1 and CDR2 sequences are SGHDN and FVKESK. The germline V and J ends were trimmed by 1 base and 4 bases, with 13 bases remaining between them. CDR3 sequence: CASSQAGGTLTGELFF. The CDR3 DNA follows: TGTGCCAGCAGCCAAGCCGGCGGGACCCTCACCGGGGAGCTGTTTTTT.

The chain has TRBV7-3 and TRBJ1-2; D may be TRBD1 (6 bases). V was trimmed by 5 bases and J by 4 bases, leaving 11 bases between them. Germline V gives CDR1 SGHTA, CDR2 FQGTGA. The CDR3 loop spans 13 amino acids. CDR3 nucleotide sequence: TGTGCCAGCAGCCCACAGGGTCCCTATGGCTACACCTTC. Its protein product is CASSPQGPYGYTF.